Each of the 7 T cell receptor beta chains below was sequenced from the same sample in a study of cytomegalovirus exposure and HLA in healthy donors. It was with 60 Vbeta and 13 Jbeta primers that the PCR ran. Method: immunoSEQ multiplex PCR; TCRdb's copy keeps in-frame clones and lacks some. The top ten clones hold around 3% of a sample with about 150,000 clones, 50% to 75% of them seen once. The source material was PBMCs. These receptors all stem from a young woman in good health and CMV-seropositive.

This rearrangement joins TRBV18 to TRBJ2-5; TRBD2 matches at 13 bases. Germline-derived CDR1 and CDR2 are KGHSH and LQKENI. The V gene end was trimmed by 6 bases and the J gene end by 3 bases; junction bases not matched to a gene: 4. The CDR3 spans 15 residues. Written as DNA, the CDR3 is TGTGCCAGCTCTCCCGGACTAGCGGGGGAAGAGACCCAGTACTTC. Translation gives CASSPGLAGEETQYF.

The gene calls are TRBV6-6 and TRBJ1-1; D might be TRBD1 (5 bases). The germline V gene has CDR1 MNHNY and CDR2 SVGAGI (reference sequence). CDR3 length: 15 residues. V lost 6 bases, J lost 0 bases, and 14 bases lay in between. In DNA, the CDR3 is TGTGCCAGCAGAACCCAGGGTTTCATGAACACTGAAGCTTTCTTT. Its protein is CASRTQGFMNTEAFF.

The rearrangement joins TRBV5-1 to TRBJ2-3; 7 bases are shared with TRBD1. Germline values: CDR1 SGHRS, CDR2 YFSETQ. The CDR3 length is 13 residues. V dropped 5 bases and J dropped 10; count of bases not matched to a gene: 10. CDR3 protein: CASRATGEGAQYF. The CDR3 nucleotides are TGCGCCAGCAGGGCTACAGGGGAAGGAGCGCAGTATTTT.

The chain recombines TRBV2 with TRBJ2-1; TRBD1 is a possible D gene (5 bases). The germline V gene encodes CDR1 SNHLY and CDR2 FYNNEI. The CDR3 extends over 13 amino acids. V was cut by 4 bases and J by 6 bases, with 10 bases left in between. CDR3 nucleotides: TGTGCCAGCAGTGTAGACAGCTCCAATGAGCAGTTCTTC. It codes for CASSVDSSNEQFF.

The chain combines TRBV6-1 with TRBJ2-1, with 9 positions matching TRBD1. V lost 3 bases and J lost 9; bases outside the gene matches: 6. CDR3 size: 14 residues. In germline, CDR1 is MNHNS, CDR2 SASEGT. CDR3 sequence (DNA): TGTGCCAGCAGTGAGTACAGGGGGCGCGCTGAGCAGTTCTTC. This codes for CASSEYRGRAEQFF.

The V call is TRBV7-4, the J call TRBJ2-7, with 10 bases matching TRBD2. The CDR3 length is 18 residues. V dropped 4 bases and J dropped 3; count of bases not matched to a gene: 15. Germline V lookup: CDR1 SGHVT, CDR2 SQSDAQ. CDR3 region: CASSSQGLASGSYYEQYF. The CDR3 coding sequence is TGTGCCAGCAGCTCACAGGGGTTGGCTAGCGGGAGTTACTACGAGCAGTACTTC.

The CDR3 sequence is CASSLKAGEKLFF. The CDR3 coding sequence is TGTGCCAGCAGCTTAAAAGCAGGGGAAAAACTGTTTTTT. The genes are TRBV7-2 and TRBJ1-4; TRBD1 is a possible D gene (5 bases). This CDR3 comprises 13 residues. The V end lost 2 bases, the J end lost 8 bases, and 9 bases lay between the germline ends. In germline, CDR1 is SGHTA, CDR2 FQGNSA.